The 29 T cell receptor beta chains listed next were all sequenced from one sample in a study of T cell responses to AZD1222 COVID-19 vaccine (TCRdb year 2021). The method behind the library was the immunoSEQ multiplex PCR assay. The immuneACCESS repertoire file appears here via TCRdb, limited to in-frame rearrangements. These files lack a portion of the clones; in checked studies, under half of the deficit traces to unresolved V genes, and the cause of the others is not known. Counted in this sample were roughly 110,000 clones; roughly 90% of them appeared once. Approximately 4.5% of the sample is held by the ten biggest clonotypes. The sample's time point label, in plain terms: baseline before first vaccination. The source material was peripheral blood, sampled on day 0 of AZD1222 vaccination. The receptors shown here come from an adult in good health.

This clone was seen only once. The chain employs TRBV28 and TRBJ1-5, with 9 bases matching TRBD1. The trim removed 3 bases at V and 3 bases at J, leaving 6 bases unmatched. CDR3 length equals 16 residues. The germline gives CDR1 MDHEN, CDR2 SYDVKM. Here the CDR3 reads CASSFPGTGHNQPQHF. The CDR3, as DNA: TGTGCCAGCAGTTTCCCCGGGACAGGGCACAATCAGCCCCAGCATTTT.

This rearrangement joins TRBV4-1 to TRBJ2-3; D is possibly TRBD2 (6 bases). V lost 0 bases and J lost 4, with 20 bases in between. CDR3 size: 18 residues. Germline V CDR1 and CDR2: MGHRA, YSYEKL. The CDR3 DNA is TGCGCCAGCAGCCAAGATCGGGGGAGCCTGGGCATATCAGATACGCAGTATTTT. Translating gives CASSQDRGSLGISDTQYF.

This clone was detected a few times. V gene TRBV27 combines with J gene TRBJ1-1; D unclear. This CDR3 spans 16 amino acids. V was pared by 4 bases and J by 2 bases, with 17 bases between. Looked up from germline, CDR1 is MNHEY and CDR2 is SMNVEV (reference sequence). The CDR3 loop reads CASSYYPTPPNTEAFF. In nucleotides, the CDR3 is TGTGCCAGCAGTTACTATCCGACTCCCCCAAACACTGAAGCTTTCTTT.

This rearrangement joins TRBV2 to TRBJ2-3; 8 nucleotides line up with TRBD2. V dropped 7 bases and J dropped 6; count of bases not matched to a gene: 9. Germline assignment: CDR1 SNHLY and CDR2 FYNNEI. This CDR3 has 14 residues. Written as DNA, the CDR3 is TGTGCCAGCAACACCGCGGGGGGCCAGGATACGCAGTATTTT. Its translation is CASNTAGGQDTQYF.

The V gene is TRBV6-2 or TRBV6-3, the J gene TRBJ2-7; D unclear. Germline CDR1 is MNHEY and CDR2 is SVGEGT. Between the trimmed V and J ends, which lost 6 bases and 9 bases, there was a span of 24 bases. This CDR3 has 15 amino acids. The CDR3 reads CASSHGQAINPWQYF. In nucleotides, the CDR3 is TGTGCCAGCAGCCACGGGCAGGCTATAAATCCATGGCAGTACTTC.

The chain links TRBV19 to TRBJ1-3; 10 bases map to TRBD1. V shed 3 bases, J shed 0 bases, and the junction held 5 bases outside the gene matches. There are 17 residues in the CDR3. Germline CDR1 reads LNHDA; CDR2 reads SQIVND (reference sequence). The CDR3 DNA reads as TGTGCCAGTAGTATGGGACAGGGGATCGGCTCTGGAAACACCATATATTTT. Protein sequence: CASSMGQGIGSGNTIYF.

This chain joins TRBV7-2 and TRBJ2-4; TRBD1 might be the D (6 bases). The CDR3 has 14 residues. Trimming stripped 4 bases from V and 4 bases from J, with 11 bases between. CDR1 and CDR2 from the germline V gene are SGHTA and FQGNSA. The CDR3 DNA is TGTGCCAGCAGCTCGGGACACCTAAAAAACATTCAGTACTTC. Translated, it gives CASSSGHLKNIQYF.

This clone was found once. This chain uses TRBV19 with TRBJ1-2; no firm D call. V was cut by 4 bases and J by 1 base, with 16 bases left in between. The CDR3 is made up of 16 amino acids. CDR1 is LNHDA and CDR2 is SQIVND in the germline V gene (reference sequence). This CDR3 reads CASSNGQAALNYGYTF. The CDR3 nucleotides read TGTGCCAGTAGTAATGGGCAGGCCGCACTTAACTATGGCTACACCTTC.

V and J are TRBV6-5 and TRBJ1-2; tentatively, D is TRBD1 (5 bases). The V gene lost 2 bases and the J gene lost 2 bases, with 9 bases spanning the gap. The CDR3 contains 14 residues. The germline CDR1 and CDR2 sequences are MNHEY and SVGAGI. CDR3 residues: CASSYGGGNYGYTF. CDR3 in DNA: TGTGCCAGCAGTTACGGGGGGGGAAACTATGGCTACACCTTC.

The CDR3 coding sequence is TGTGCCAGCAGCCAAGATGACAGAAACTCTTCACCCCTCCACTTT. Encoded protein: CASSQDDRNSSPLHF. The chain uses TRBV14 and TRBJ1-6; possibly TRBD1 for D (5 bases). CDR3 length: 15 residues. Germline lookup yields CDR1 SGHDN and CDR2 FVKESK. V was shortened by 0 bases and J by 9 bases, with 12 bases between the two germline ends. Based on the CDR3 plus reference TRBV14 and TRBJ1-6, the full variable domain is EAGVTQFPSHSVIEKGQTVTLRCDPISGHDNLYWYRRVMGKEIKFLLHFVKESKQDESGMPNNRFLAERTGGTYSTLKVQPAELEDSGVYFCASSQDDRNSSPLHFGNGTRLTVT.

V usage is TRBV24-1 and J usage is TRBJ2-5; 7 positions agree with TRBD1. With V trimmed by 4 bases and J by 4 bases, 14 bases remained unmatched. CDR1 and CDR2 from the germline V gene are KGHDR and SFDVKD. The CDR3 runs 17 residues. The DNA for the CDR3 is TGTGCCACCAGTGAGCCAACCACAGGGGTGGGTGGAGAGACCCAGTACTTC. Encoded protein: CATSEPTTGVGGETQYF.

V usage is TRBV9 and J usage is TRBJ2-7; possibly TRBD1 or TRBD2 for D (5 bases each). The V gene lost 0 bases and the J gene lost 3 bases, with 10 bases spanning the gap. Looked up from germline, CDR1 is SGDLS and CDR2 is YYNGEE. The CDR3 totals 14 residues. The CDR3 loop is CASSVGGSGYEQYF. The CDR3 DNA reads as TGTGCCAGCAGCGTAGGGGGGAGCGGCTACGAGCAGTACTTC. Drawing the rest from reference TRBV9 and TRBJ2-7, the complete variable domain is DSGVTQTPKHLITATGQRVTLRCSPRSGDLSVYWYQQSLDQGLQFLIQYYNGEERAKGNILERFSAQQFPDLHSELNLSSLELGDSALYFCASSVGGSGYEQYFGPGTRLTVT.

This clone was seen a handful of times. J is TRBJ1-5 and V is TRBV19, with D unclear. Germline-derived CDR1 and CDR2 are LNHDA and SQIVND (reference sequence). The CDR3 length is 16 residues. Trimming shortened V by 2 bases and J by 0 bases, and 11 bases separated the two germline ends. The CDR3, as DNA: TGTGCCAGTAGTATATCTCCAGATTCTAGCAATCAGCCCCAGCATTTT. Residues: CASSISPDSSNQPQHF. The variable domain in full, with the rest retrieved from reference TRBV19 and TRBJ1-5, is DGGITQSPKYLFRKEGQNVTLSCEQNLNHDAMYWYRQDPGQGLRLIYYSQIVNDFQKGDIAEGYSVSREKKESFPLTVTSAQKNPTAFYLCASSISPDSSNQPQHFGDGTRLSIL.

V gene TRBV15 combines with J gene TRBJ1-1, with TRBD1 matching over 12 bases. V lost 1 base, J lost 4 bases, and 13 bases stayed unmatched. CDR1 is LNHNV and CDR2 is YYDKDF in the germline V gene (reference sequence). This CDR3 comprises 19 residues. Written as DNA, the CDR3 is TGTGCCACCAGCAGAGGGGGGACAGGGGGCGCGGGAGGGTCCACTGAAGCTTTCTTT. It encodes CATSRGGTGGAGGSTEAFF.

The rearrangement uses TRBV19 and TRBJ2-1; 7 bases agree with TRBD2. The CDR3 loop spans 15 amino acids. With 5 bases clipped from V and 5 bases from J, the junction kept 9 bases outside the gene matches. The V gene's germline CDR1 is LNHDA and CDR2 SQIVND (reference sequence). CDR3 sequence: CASSVLAGGDNEQFF. CDR3 nucleotide sequence: TGTGCCAGTAGTGTATTAGCGGGTGGGGACAATGAGCAGTTCTTC. Full variable domain (remainder filled in from reference TRBV19 and TRBJ2-1): DGGITQSPKYLFRKEGQNVTLSCEQNLNHDAMYWYRQDPGQGLRLIYYSQIVNDFQKGDIAEGYSVSREKKESFPLTVTSAQKNPTAFYLCASSVLAGGDNEQFFGPGTRLTVL.

The CDR3 loop reads CASQTGTASYEQYF. DNA of the CDR3: TGTGCCAGTCAGACCGGGACAGCCTCCTACGAGCAGTACTTC. The chain joins TRBV28 to TRBJ2-7; 7 bases are shared with TRBD1. V was clipped by 9 bases and J by 0 bases; unmatched bases: 8. Germline V CDR1 and CDR2: MDHEN, SYDVKM. The CDR3 totals 14 residues.

The rearrangement joins TRBV19 to TRBJ1-2, with D tentatively TRBD1 (6 bases). The germline gives CDR1 LNHDA, CDR2 SQIVND (reference sequence). The CDR3 runs 11 residues. Trimming removed 4 bases at V and 6 bases at J, with 6 bases between. The CDR3 bases are TGTGCCAGTAGTACAGGGGATGGCTACACCTTC. This codes for CASSTGDGYTF.

The V call is TRBV19, the J call TRBJ2-7; possible D gene TRBD1, 6 bases. The germline V gene encodes CDR1 LNHDA and CDR2 SQIVND (reference sequence). The CDR3 has 15 residues. Trimming shortened V by 1 base and J by 7 bases, and 17 bases separated the two germline ends. The CDR3 DNA reads as TGTGCCAGTAGTATAGCCCCCCAGGGGCGCGGGGAGCAGTACTTC. This codes for CASSIAPQGRGEQYF.

The chain couples TRBV7-2 to TRBJ2-1, with 7 bases fitting TRBD2. V was clipped by 5 bases and J by 4 bases; unmatched bases: 8. The germline V gene encodes CDR1 SGHTA and CDR2 FQGNSA. CDR3 length: 15 amino acids. The CDR3 nucleotides are TGTGCCAGCAGCGCGAGGGCTAGCGGATACAATGAGCAGTTCTTC. Protein product: CASSARASGYNEQFF.

V is TRBV5-5 and J is TRBJ1-4, with TRBD1 as a possible D gene (5 bases). The CDR3 runs 16 residues. V was clipped by 1 base and J by 1 base, with 11 bases between them. CDR1 SGHKS and CDR2 YYEKEE come from the germline V gene (reference sequence). CDR3 DNA: TGTGCCAGCAGCTTGACTGGGGCGGGAACTAATGAAAAACTGTTTTTT. This translates into CASSLTGAGTNEKLFF.

J is TRBJ2-7 and V is TRBV5-6; 7 nucleotides align to TRBD1. CDR3 size: 15 residues. Trimming took 0 bases from V and 4 from J; bases not matched to a gene: 7. The germline gives CDR1 SGHDT, CDR2 YYEEEE. The CDR3 nucleotides read TGTGCCAGCAGCTTGGAGACAGGGACCGCGTACGAGCAGTACTTC. Translating it yields CASSLETGTAYEQYF.

The V and J genes are TRBV27 and TRBJ2-3; 9 bases align to TRBD2. The CDR3 covers 16 residues. Germline CDR1 and CDR2: MNHEY and SMNVEV (reference sequence). Losses at the gene ends were 5 bases for V and 2 bases for J; bases not matched to a gene: 8. This chain's CDR3 is CASSLRLAEHTDTQYF. The DNA for the CDR3 is TGTGCCAGCAGTCTACGACTAGCGGAGCACACAGATACGCAGTATTTT.

The V and J genes are TRBV10-3 and TRBJ2-3, with unresolved D. The CDR3 contains 11 residues. V was pared by 0 bases and J by 5 bases, with 0 bases between. Germline values: CDR1 ENHRY, CDR2 SYGVKD. CDR3 amino acids: CAISESDTQYF. The CDR3 DNA is TGTGCCATCAGTGAGTCAGATACGCAGTATTTT.

The chain recombines TRBV27 with TRBJ1-2; tentative D call: TRBD1 (5 bases). The CDR3 sequence is 14 residues long. Trimming removed 5 bases from V and 3 bases from J, with 13 bases in between. From germline, CDR1 is MNHEY and CDR2 SMNVEV (reference sequence). The CDR3 spells CASSLRVVDYGYTF. In DNA form, the CDR3 reads TGTGCCAGCAGTCTCAGGGTAGTCGACTATGGCTACACCTTC.

A single count supports this clone. This sequence joins TRBV6-5 and TRBJ1-1; 7 nucleotides align to TRBD1. Germline-derived CDR1 and CDR2 are MNHEY and SVGAGI. The CDR3 totals 13 residues. Losses at the gene ends were 8 bases for V and 1 base for J; bases not matched to a gene: 4. The chain's CDR3 is CASRRQGNTEAFF. CDR3 nucleotides: TGTGCCAGCCGGAGACAGGGGAACACTGAAGCTTTCTTT.

This sequence joins TRBV6-6 and TRBJ1-5, with D hard to call. In germline, CDR1 is MNHNY, CDR2 SVGAGI (reference sequence). There are 15 residues in the CDR3. The ends were cut back, 7 bases at V and 0 bases at J, with 13 bases in the middle. CDR3 coding DNA: TGTGCCAGCACCCAATTAGGACTTAGCAATCAGCCCCAGCATTTT. Translating gives CASTQLGLSNQPQHF.

This clone was seen only once. The rearrangement links TRBV29-1 to TRBJ1-2, with D unclear. The V end was cut by 2 bases, the J end by 5 bases, with 15 bases between. CDR1 is SQVTM, CDR2 ANQGSEA, per germline. The CDR3 is made up of 14 amino acids. The CDR3 DNA follows: TGCAGCGTTGAAAACAAGGGTCAAACTTATGGCTACACCTTC. Its translation: CSVENKGQTYGYTF.

The CDR3 spells CASSPQGGVTYNEQFF. As DNA, the CDR3 is TGTGCCAGCAGCCCTCAGGGGGGGGTAACCTACAATGAGCAGTTCTTC. V usage is TRBV14 and J usage is TRBJ2-1; D may match TRBD1 or TRBD2 (7 bases each). The CDR3 has 16 amino acids. Trimming cost V 4 bases and J 2 bases, with 15 bases left between them. Germline loops: CDR1 SGHDN, CDR2 FVKESK.

This clone has a handful of counts. The CDR3 DNA sequence: TGTGCCAGCAGCGACGGGAGCAATCAGCCCCAGCATTTT. This encodes CASSDGSNQPQHF. V is TRBV16 and J is TRBJ1-5; no definite D call. V lost 5 bases and J lost 1, with 6 bases in between. CDR3 length equals 13 residues. Germline values: CDR1 KGHSY, CDR2 FQNENV.